Listed below are T cell receptor beta chains from one sample, sequenced in a study of blood T cell repertoires in COVID-19. This table comes from immunoSEQ multiplex PCR, and its TCRdb copy is limited to in-frame clones, with some not included. The repertoire consists of about 160,000 clones, with roughly 91% occurring once and the leading ten covering about 5%. The sequenced sample was peripheral blood. Receptor source: a woman aged 45-65 years with acute or convalescent COVID-19. Both conserved end residues are part of each CDR3. D genes are given only for firm matches. Size is omitted from some rows. Given values are once, few, many or a class for expanded clones.

>TRBD1|TRBV6-5|few|TRBJ1-2
CASRLPGQGDWGYTF
TGTGCCAGCAGACTACCGGGACAGGGGGATTGGGGCTACACCTTC
>TRBD2|TRBV10-1|.|TRBJ2-1
CASSPRTSYNEQFF
TGCGCCAGCAGTCCGAGGACTAGTTACAATGAGCAGTTCTTC
>TRBD1|TRBV7-9|.|TRBJ1-2
CASSFGTGLGYTF
TGTGCCAGCAGCTTCGGGACAGGTCTGGGGTACACCTTC
>.|TRBV3-1/TRBV3-2|.|TRBJ2-7
CASSLGQSGEQYF
TGTGCCAGCAGCCTTGGGCAGTCAGGCGAGCAGTACTTC
>.|TRBV6-1|.|TRBJ2-2
CASSESRRRGELFF
TGTGCCAGCAGTGAGTCGCGCAGGCGCGGGGAGCTGTTTTTT
>.|TRBV30|.|TRBJ1-5
CAWSLDSNQPQHF
TGTGCCTGGAGTTTAGATAGCAATCAGCCCCAGCATTTT
>TRBD1|TRBV9|.|TRBJ1-6
CASSVGSDRGKSPLHF
TGTGCCAGCAGCGTAGGGTCTGACAGGGGGAAATCACCCCTCCACTTT
>.|TRBV4-1|.|TRBJ2-3
CASSQDVRAYSTDTQYF
TGCGCCAGCAGCCAAGATGTGAGAGCGTATAGCACAGATACGCAGTATTTT
>TRBD2|TRBV7-2|.|TRBJ2-3
CASSWGLAFTDTQYF
TGTGCCAGCAGCTGGGGACTAGCATTCACAGATACGCAGTATTTT
>.|TRBV6-5|.|TRBJ1-1
CASRVHLNTEAFF
TGTGCCAGCCGAGTCCACCTGAACACTGAAGCTTTCTTT
>TRBD1|TRBV10-3|.|TRBJ1-5
CATRKTGGQPQHF
TGTGCCACCAGAAAGACAGGGGGACAGCCCCAGCATTTT
>.|TRBV11-2|.|TRBJ1-3
CASSPWTVSSGNTIYF
TGTGCCAGCAGCCCATGGACAGTTAGCTCTGGAAACACCATATATTTT
>TRBD1|TRBV5-8|.|TRBJ1-2
CASSLHTGGEGYTF
TGTGCCAGCAGCTTGCATACAGGGGGCGAAGGCTACACCTTC
>TRBD1|TRBV18|.|TRBJ2-7
CASSPGQGNEQYF
TGTGCCAGCTCACCGGGACAGGGGAACGAGCAGTACTTC
>TRBD1|TRBV18|.|TRBJ2-7
CASSPQGQGLGEQYF
TGTGCCAGCTCACCTCAGGGACAGGGCCTCGGGGAGCAGTACTTC
>.|TRBV6-1|.|TRBJ1-1
CASSESFREAFF
TGTGCCAGCAGTGAATCTTTCAGGGAAGCTTTCTTT
>.|TRBV29-1|.|TRBJ1-1
CSVEDEEAEAFF
TGCAGCGTTGAAGATGAGGAGGCTGAAGCTTTCTTT
>TRBD2|TRBV24-1|.|TRBJ2-1
CATSDLIVREGSYNEQFF
TGTGCCACCAGTGATTTGATCGTACGGGAGGGCTCCTACAATGAGCAGTTCTTC
>.|TRBV4-1|.|TRBJ1-1
CASSRGPPGYTEAFF
TGCGCCAGCAGCCGCGGGCCCCCCGGGTACACTGAAGCTTTCTTT
>TRBD2|TRBV18|.|TRBJ2-1
CASSHEASGGAGEQFF
TGTGCCAGCTCACACGAGGCTAGCGGGGGGGCCGGTGAGCAGTTCTTC
>TRBD1|TRBV13|.|TRBJ1-2
CASSRWTGPYYGYTF
TGTGCCAGCAGCCGATGGACAGGGCCTTACTATGGCTACACCTTC
>TRBD2|TRBV11-2|.|TRBJ2-7
CASSLRGGGLYEQYF
TGTGCCAGCAGCTTACGGGGCGGGGGGCTCTACGAGCAGTACTTC
>.|TRBV19|.|TRBJ1-1
CASSITGLPTEAFF
TGTGCCAGTAGTATAACAGGGCTGCCGACTGAAGCTTTCTTT
>.|TRBV29-1|.|TRBJ1-1
CSARWGQDAEAFF
TGCAGCGCTCGATGGGGGCAGGACGCTGAAGCTTTCTTT
>TRBD2|TRBV4-3|.|TRBJ2-7
CASSQEVSSGNYEQYF
TGCGCCAGCAGCCAAGAAGTATCTAGCGGGAACTACGAGCAGTACTTC
>TRBD2|TRBV7-9|.|TRBJ2-7
CASSLAEGLAGFYEQYF
TGTGCCAGCAGCTTAGCGGAGGGACTAGCGGGTTTCTACGAGCAGTACTTC
>.|TRBV24-1|once|TRBJ2-2
CATSDLGQTGELFF
TGTGCCACCAGTGACCTAGGACAGACCGGGGAGCTGTTTTTT
>TRBD1|TRBV7-2|.|TRBJ1-2
CASIQGGSDGYTF
TGTGCCAGCATTCAGGGGGGCAGCGATGGCTACACCTTC
>.|TRBV27|once|TRBJ2-7
CASSPEAGYGNEQYF
TGTGCCAGCAGTCCAGAGGCAGGGTATGGGAACGAGCAGTACTTC
>TRBD1|TRBV3-1/TRBV3-2|.|TRBJ1-2
CASSLGTGGYGYTF
TGTGCCAGCAGCCTCGGGACAGGGGGCTACGGCTACACCTTC
>TRBD1|TRBV11-2|.|TRBJ2-3
CASSSHRGEDTQYF
TGTGCCAGCAGCTCTCACAGGGGAGAAGATACGCAGTATTTT